The 17 T cell receptor beta chains below come from one sample, sequenced in a study of blood T cell repertoires in COVID-19. Produced via immunoSEQ multiplex PCR; TCRdb's table is partial and in-frame only. The repertoire holds about 78,000 clones, with about 92% as singletons. Sequencing was performed on peripheral blood. These receptors all stem from a woman between 45 and 60 years old in a cohort sampled during active COVID-19.

The chain couples TRBV6-5 to TRBJ1-6; 8 nucleotides align to TRBD1. The germline gives CDR1 MNHEY, CDR2 SVGAGI. The V gene end was trimmed by 6 bases and the J gene end by 5 bases; junction bases not matched to a gene: 3. CDR3 length equals 14 residues. CDR3 residues: CASRTGVDNSPLHF. CDR3 DNA sequence: TGTGCCAGCAGGACAGGGGTTGATAATTCACCCCTCCACTTT.

V usage is TRBV9 and J usage is TRBJ2-5; the match to TRBD2 covers 9 bases. Germline lookup yields CDR1 SGDLS and CDR2 YYNGEE. After removal of 1 base from V and 1 base from J, the junction contained 5 bases not matched to a gene. CDR3 length: 16 amino acids. As DNA, the CDR3 is TGTGCCAGCAGCGTAACAGCGGGAGGAACCCAAGAGACCCAGTACTTC. Its translation is CASSVTAGGTQETQYF.

The chain employs TRBV1 and TRBJ2-7; the table's TRBD2 call for D was not verified on the DNA. TRBV1 is assigned pseudogene status. The CDR3 totals 14 residues. The CDR3 nucleotides read TGCACCAGCAGTGAGCGGGAGTCGGCGTACGAGCAGTACTTC. Translating it yields CTSSERESAYEQYF.

The chain couples TRBV19 to TRBJ1-4; a possible D gene is TRBD1 (5 bases). V lost 5 bases, J lost 3 bases, and 16 bases lay in between. CDR1 and CDR2 from the germline V gene are LNHDA and SQIVND (reference sequence). The CDR3 length is 16 residues. CDR3 nucleotides: TGTGCCAGTAGTTCTCAGGGAGGGACGGCTAATGAAAAACTGTTTTTT. Protein: CASSSQGGTANEKLFF. The full variable domain, its missing parts supplied by reference TRBV19 and TRBJ1-4, is DGGITQSPKYLFRKEGQNVTLSCEQNLNHDAMYWYRQDPGQGLRLIYYSQIVNDFQKGDIAEGYSVSREKKESFPLTVTSAQKNPTAFYLCASSSQGGTANEKLFFGSGTQLSVL.

This clone was counted once. The V and J genes are TRBV3-1 (or the pseudogene TRBV3-2) and TRBJ2-1; TRBD2 might be the D (5 bases). This CDR3 region has 15 residues. Per germline, CDR1 LGHDT and CDR2 YNNKEL (reference sequence). V was shortened by 4 bases and J by 2 bases, with 12 bases between the two germline ends. As DNA, the CDR3 is TGTGCCAGCAGCCCGGGGAGAGGCACCTACAATGAGCAGTTCTTC. Amino acids: CASSPGRGTYNEQFF.

The genes are TRBV28 and TRBJ2-3; 15 bases align to TRBD2. V lost 7 bases to trimming and J lost 8 bases; unmatched junction nucleotides: 7. The CDR3 is 15 amino acids. Germline CDR1 reads MDHEN; CDR2 reads SYDVKM. The CDR3 DNA reads TGTGCCAGCACCCAGGGACTAGCGGGAGGAGGTACGCAGTATTTT. Translated: CASTQGLAGGGTQYF. Drawing the rest from reference TRBV28 and TRBJ2-3, the complete variable domain is DVKVTQSSRYLVKRTGEKVFLECVQDMDHENMFWYRQDPGLGLRLIYFSYDVKMKEKGDIPEGYSVSREKKERFSLILESASTNQTSMYLCASTQGLAGGGTQYFGPGTRLTVL.

This chain links TRBV7-9 with TRBJ2-1; TRBD2 matches 10 bases. The CDR3 has 17 residues. Germline CDR1 and CDR2: SEHNR and FQNEAQ (reference sequence). The trim removed 2 bases at V and 4 bases at J, leaving 8 bases unmatched. CDR3 sequence: CASSLTLTSGIYNEQFF. CDR3 coding DNA: TGTGCCAGCAGCTTAACCCTCACTAGCGGGATTTACAATGAGCAGTTCTTC.

J is TRBJ1-4 and V is TRBV5-1; 8 nucleotides line up with TRBD1. The CDR3 has 16 amino acids. V lost 1 base, J lost 6 bases, and 8 bases stayed unmatched. Germline-derived CDR1 and CDR2 are SGHRS and YFSETQ. CDR3 region: CASSLRQGAPDEKLFF. CDR3 nucleotides: TGCGCCAGCAGCTTGCGGCAGGGGGCACCAGATGAAAAACTGTTTTTT. Variable domain in full (rest from reference TRBV5-1 and TRBJ1-4): KAGVTQTPRYLIKTRGQQVTLSCSPISGHRSVSWYQQTPGQGLQFLFEYFSETQRNKGNFPGRFSGRQFSNSRSEMNVSTLELGDSALYLCASSLRQGAPDEKLFFGSGTQLSVL.

This rearrangement joins TRBV18 to TRBJ2-3, with D tentatively TRBD2 (6 bases). The V end lost 1 base, the J end lost 2 bases, and 10 bases lay between the germline ends. CDR1 is KGHSH and CDR2 is LQKENI in the germline V gene. CDR3 length: 15 residues. The CDR3 DNA sequence: TGTGCCAGCTCACCACAGGGACTTCCCACAGATACGCAGTATTTT. Its translation: CASSPQGLPTDTQYF.

Only a few counts were recorded for this clone. The rearrangement links TRBV7-9 to TRBJ2-7; TRBD2 matches at 11 bases. Germline CDR1 is SEHNR and CDR2 is FQNEAQ (reference sequence). The V and J ends lost 5 bases and 7 bases, in that order; junction bases with no gene match: 4. This CDR3 region has 13 residues. As DNA, the CDR3 is TGTGCCAGCAGCCTTGCTAGCGGGAGGGAGCAGTACTTC. Protein: CASSLASGREQYF.

The gene calls are TRBV28 and TRBJ2-7; weak D call: TRBD1 (5 bases). Germline lookup yields CDR1 MDHEN and CDR2 SYDVKM. V shed 6 bases and J shed 0 bases, with 12 bases lying between them. CDR3 length equals 14 residues. The CDR3 DNA is TGTGCCAGCAGGACAGCTCCGAGCTCCTACGAGCAGTACTTC. Its protein product is CASRTAPSSYEQYF.

This clone showed up just a few times. This rearrangement joins TRBV27 to TRBJ2-7, with 9 bases identical to TRBD2. The CDR3 is 15 residues long. V gave up 8 bases and J gave up 5 bases; unmatched junction bases: 13. Germline-derived CDR1 and CDR2 are MNHEY and SMNVEV (reference sequence). The CDR3 loop is CASGGGTSLVDEQYF. The CDR3 DNA follows: TGTGCCAGCGGGGGCGGGACTAGCCTCGTCGACGAGCAGTACTTC.

The chain is built from TRBV5-5 and TRBJ2-7; TRBD2 matches 7 bases. The CDR3 is 16 residues long. Germline-derived CDR1 and CDR2 are SGHKS and YYEKEE (reference sequence). V shed 1 base and J 6 bases; nucleotides not matched to a gene: 13. The CDR3 loop reads CASSLNLALGGPEQYF. In DNA, the CDR3 is TGTGCCAGCAGCTTGAATCTGGCCCTGGGAGGGCCCGAGCAGTACTTC. The whole variable domain, filled in from reference TRBV5-5 and TRBJ2-7, reads DAGVTQSPTHLIKTRGQQVTLRCSPISGHKSVSWYQQVLGQGPQFIFQYYEKEERGRGNFPDRFSARQFPNYSSELNVNALLLGDSALYLCASSLNLALGGPEQYFGPGTRLTVT.

The V and J genes are TRBV19 and TRBJ2-3, with D perhaps matching TRBD1 (6 bases). Germline values: CDR1 LNHDA, CDR2 SQIVND (reference sequence). The CDR3 is made up of 16 amino acids. V lost 3 bases, J lost 3 bases, and 16 bases lay in between. The CDR3 nucleotides are TGTGCCAGTAGTATCAGGGGACGCAACCTAACAGATACGCAGTATTTT. It encodes CASSIRGRNLTDTQYF.

The CDR3 region has the DNA TGCGCCAGCAGCCAGACAGGGGGTAAAAACATTCAGTACTTC. It specifies CASSQTGGKNIQYF. The chain combines TRBV4-1 with TRBJ2-4, with 9 bases aligning to TRBD1. With V trimmed by 3 bases and J by 4 bases, 1 base remained unmatched. Germline V gene sequence: CDR1 MGHRA, CDR2 YSYEKL. The CDR3 totals 14 residues.

This rearrangement joins TRBV20-1 to TRBJ2-2, with a weak D call TRBD1 (6 bases). The V and J ends lost 3 bases and 2 bases respectively, with 13 bases between them. Per germline, CDR1 DFQATT and CDR2 SNEGSKA (reference sequence). This CDR3 is built from 15 residues. The CDR3 protein is CSASPSGQNTGELFF. CDR3 in DNA: TGCAGTGCTAGTCCCTCGGGACAAAACACCGGGGAGCTGTTTTTT.

The V gene is TRBV5-3, the J gene TRBJ1-1, with 7 nucleotides matching TRBD1. TRBV5-3 is an ORF, and what it does is uncertain. The CDR3 is 13 amino acids. The ends lost 8 bases at V and 3 bases at J; junction bases unmatched: 7. CDR3 residues: CARARTGDTEAFF. In DNA form, the CDR3 reads TGTGCCAGGGCCCGAACAGGGGACACTGAAGCTTTCTTT.